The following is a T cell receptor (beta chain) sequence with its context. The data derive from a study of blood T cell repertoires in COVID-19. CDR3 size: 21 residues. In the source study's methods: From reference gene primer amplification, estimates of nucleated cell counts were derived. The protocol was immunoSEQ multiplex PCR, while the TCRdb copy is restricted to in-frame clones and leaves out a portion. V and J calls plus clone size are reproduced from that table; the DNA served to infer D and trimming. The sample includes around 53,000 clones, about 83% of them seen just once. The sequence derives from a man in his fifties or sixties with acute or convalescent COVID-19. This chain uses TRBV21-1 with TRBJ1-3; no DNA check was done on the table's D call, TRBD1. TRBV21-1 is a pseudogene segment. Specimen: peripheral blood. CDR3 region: CASSNEEKTRDRGFAGNTIYF. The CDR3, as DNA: TGTGCCAGCAGCAATGAAGAAAAAACGCGGGACAGGGGGTTCGCTGGAAACACCATATATTTT.